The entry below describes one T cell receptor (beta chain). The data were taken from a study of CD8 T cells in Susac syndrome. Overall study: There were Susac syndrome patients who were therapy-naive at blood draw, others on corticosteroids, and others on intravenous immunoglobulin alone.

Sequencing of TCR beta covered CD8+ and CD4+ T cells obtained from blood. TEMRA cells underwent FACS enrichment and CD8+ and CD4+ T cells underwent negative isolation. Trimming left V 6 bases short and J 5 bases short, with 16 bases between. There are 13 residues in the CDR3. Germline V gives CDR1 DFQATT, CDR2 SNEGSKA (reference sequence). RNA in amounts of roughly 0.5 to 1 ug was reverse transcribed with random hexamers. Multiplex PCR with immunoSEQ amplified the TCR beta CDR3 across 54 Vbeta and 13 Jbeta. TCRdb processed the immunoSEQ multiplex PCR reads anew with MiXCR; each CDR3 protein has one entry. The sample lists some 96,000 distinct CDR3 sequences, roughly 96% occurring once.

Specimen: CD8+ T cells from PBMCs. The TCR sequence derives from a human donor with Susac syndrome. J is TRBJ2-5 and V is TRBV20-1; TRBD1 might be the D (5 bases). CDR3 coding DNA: TGCAGTGCCGACAGAGAGGTGGGGGAGACCCAGTACTTC. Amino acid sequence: CSADREVGETQYF.